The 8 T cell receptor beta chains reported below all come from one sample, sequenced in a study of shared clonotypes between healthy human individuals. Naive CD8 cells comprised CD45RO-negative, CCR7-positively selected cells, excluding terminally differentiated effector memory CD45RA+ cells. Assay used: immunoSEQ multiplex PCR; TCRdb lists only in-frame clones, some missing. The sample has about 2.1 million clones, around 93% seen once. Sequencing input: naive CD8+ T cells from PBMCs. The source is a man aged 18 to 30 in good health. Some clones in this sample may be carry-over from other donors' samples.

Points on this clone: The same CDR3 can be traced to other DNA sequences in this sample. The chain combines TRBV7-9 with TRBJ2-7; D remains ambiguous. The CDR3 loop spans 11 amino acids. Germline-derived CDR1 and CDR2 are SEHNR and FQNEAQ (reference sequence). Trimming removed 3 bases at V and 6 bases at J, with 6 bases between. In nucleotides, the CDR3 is TGTGCCAGCAGCTTGTCATCCGAGCAGTACTTC. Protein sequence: CASSLSSEQYF.

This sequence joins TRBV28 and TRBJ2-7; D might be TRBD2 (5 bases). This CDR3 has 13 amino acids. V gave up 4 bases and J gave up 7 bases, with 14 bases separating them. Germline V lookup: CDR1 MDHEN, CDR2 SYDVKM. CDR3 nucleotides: TGTGCCAGCAGTTGGGAGACGTGGAGGGAGCAGTACTTC. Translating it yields CASSWETWREQYF.

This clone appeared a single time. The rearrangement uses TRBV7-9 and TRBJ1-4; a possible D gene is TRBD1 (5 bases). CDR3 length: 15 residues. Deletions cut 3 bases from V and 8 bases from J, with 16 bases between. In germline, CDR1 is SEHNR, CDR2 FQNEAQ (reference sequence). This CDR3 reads CASSLYDRKVEKLFF. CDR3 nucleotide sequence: TGTGCCAGCAGCTTGTATGACAGAAAAGTCGAAAAACTGTTTTTT.

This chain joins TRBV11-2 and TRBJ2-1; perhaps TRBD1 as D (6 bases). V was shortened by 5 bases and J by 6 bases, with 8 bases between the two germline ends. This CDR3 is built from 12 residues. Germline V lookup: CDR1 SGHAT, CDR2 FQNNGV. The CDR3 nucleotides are TGTGCCAGCAGCCGAGGGGGCAATGAGCAGTTCTTC. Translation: CASSRGGNEQFF.

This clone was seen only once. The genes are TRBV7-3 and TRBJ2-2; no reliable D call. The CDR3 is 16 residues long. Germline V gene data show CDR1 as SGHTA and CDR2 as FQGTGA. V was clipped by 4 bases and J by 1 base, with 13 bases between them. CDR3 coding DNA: TGTGCCAGCAGCTCCCTCCTAGGACGGAACACCGGGGAGCTGTTTTTT. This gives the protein CASSSLLGRNTGELFF.

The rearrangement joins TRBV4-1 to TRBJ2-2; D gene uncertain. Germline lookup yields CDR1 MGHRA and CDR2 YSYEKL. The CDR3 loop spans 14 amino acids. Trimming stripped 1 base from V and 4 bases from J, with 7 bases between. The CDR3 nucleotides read TGCGCCAGCAGCCAAGGTCGATCCACCGGGGAGCTGTTTTTT. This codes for CASSQGRSTGELFF.

The CDR3 region has the DNA TGTGCCAGCAGCCGCAACTACGAGCAGTACTTC. It yields the protein CASSRNYEQYF. This chain uses TRBV11-1 with TRBJ2-7; D remains unclear. Looked up from germline, CDR1 is SGHAT and CDR2 is FQDESV (reference sequence). Between the trimmed V and J ends, which lost 5 bases and 3 bases, there was a span of 5 bases. The CDR3 has 11 amino acids.

The CDR3 sequence: CASSGYRDTQYF. The CDR3 DNA reads TGTGCCAGCAGTGGCTACAGGGATACGCAGTATTTT. The rearrangement joins TRBV6-1 to TRBJ2-3, with D tentatively TRBD1 (5 bases). Germline assignment: CDR1 MNHNS and CDR2 SASEGT. V was trimmed by 4 bases and J by 6 bases, leaving 8 bases between them. This CDR3 spans 12 amino acids.